Included here is one T cell receptor beta chain sequence, with context. Primers: 60 V beta forward and 13 J beta reverse. The table came from immunoSEQ multiplex PCR; TCRdb's copy has only in-frame clones and leaves some out. The sample has 65,000 or so clones, 86% seen once; the top ten hold roughly 12%. This sample was included in a study of glioma-infiltrating T cells after dendritic cell vaccination. Documented time point: after dendritic cell vaccination, including at tumor progression/relapse. CDR3 length equals 12 residues. Looked up from germline, CDR1 is LNHDA and CDR2 is SQIVND (reference sequence). V was cut by 2 bases and J by 8 bases, with 9 bases left in between.

This chain links TRBV19 with TRBJ1-2; the D gene is possibly TRBD1 (6 bases). This clonotype was sampled from a human donor with glioblastoma. Specimen: blood, collected after dendritic cell vaccination. CDR3: CASSIYRAGYTF. The CDR3 region has the DNA TGTGCCAGTAGTATATACAGGGCCGGCTACACCTTC.